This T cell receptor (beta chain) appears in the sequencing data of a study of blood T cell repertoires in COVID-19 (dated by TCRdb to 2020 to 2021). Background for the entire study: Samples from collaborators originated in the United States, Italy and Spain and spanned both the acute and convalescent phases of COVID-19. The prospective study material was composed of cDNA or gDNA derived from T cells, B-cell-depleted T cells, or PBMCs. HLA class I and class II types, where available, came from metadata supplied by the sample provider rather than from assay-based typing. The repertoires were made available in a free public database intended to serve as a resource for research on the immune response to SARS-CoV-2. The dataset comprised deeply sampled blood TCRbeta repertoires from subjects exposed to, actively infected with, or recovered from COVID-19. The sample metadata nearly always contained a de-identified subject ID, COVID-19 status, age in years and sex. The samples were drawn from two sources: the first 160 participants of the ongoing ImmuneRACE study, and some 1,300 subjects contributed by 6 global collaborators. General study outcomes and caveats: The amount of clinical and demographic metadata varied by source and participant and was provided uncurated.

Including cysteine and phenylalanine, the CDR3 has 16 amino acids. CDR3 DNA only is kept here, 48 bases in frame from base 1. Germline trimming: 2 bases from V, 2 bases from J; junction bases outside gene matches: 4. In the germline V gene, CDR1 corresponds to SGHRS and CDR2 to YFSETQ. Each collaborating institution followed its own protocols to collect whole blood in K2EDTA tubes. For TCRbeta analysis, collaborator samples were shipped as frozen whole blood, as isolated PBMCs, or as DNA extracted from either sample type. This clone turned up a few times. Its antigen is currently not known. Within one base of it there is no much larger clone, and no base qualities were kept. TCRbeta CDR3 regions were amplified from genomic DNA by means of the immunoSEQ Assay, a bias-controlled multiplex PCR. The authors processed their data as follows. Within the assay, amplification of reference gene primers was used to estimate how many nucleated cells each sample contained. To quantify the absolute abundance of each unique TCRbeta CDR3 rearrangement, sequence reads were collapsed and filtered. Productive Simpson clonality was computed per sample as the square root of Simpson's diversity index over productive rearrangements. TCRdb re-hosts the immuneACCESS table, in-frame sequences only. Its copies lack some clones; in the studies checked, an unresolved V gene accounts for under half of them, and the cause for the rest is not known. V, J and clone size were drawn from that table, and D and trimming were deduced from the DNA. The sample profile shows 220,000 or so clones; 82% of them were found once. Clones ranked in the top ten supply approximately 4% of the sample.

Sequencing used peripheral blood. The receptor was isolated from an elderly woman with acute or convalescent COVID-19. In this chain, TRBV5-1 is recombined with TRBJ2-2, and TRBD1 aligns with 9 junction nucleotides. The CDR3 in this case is CASSLGQGLNTGELFF. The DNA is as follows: TGCGCCAGCAGCTTAGGACAGGGGCTTAACACCGGGGAGCTGTTTTTT.